This TCR beta chain was sequenced during a study of radiotherapy plus CTLA-4 blockade in lung cancer. On this clone: The same CDR3 arises from other DNA sequences in this sample as well.

Measured with immunoSEQ multiplex PCR; TCRdb has only the in-frame clones, and not every one. The data contain tens of thousands of clones, 60% to 80% of them seen just once; the ten biggest clones take up over 12%. The V gene end was trimmed by 0 bases and the J gene end by 0 bases; junction bases not matched to a gene: 1. Per germline, CDR1 MGHRA and CDR2 YSYEKL. The length of the CDR3 is 15 residues. The TCR sequence derives from a human donor with non-small cell lung cancer that progressed on radiotherapy plus ipilimumab. This rearrangement joins TRBV4-1 to TRBJ2-7, with 8 bases lining up with TRBD2. Sample: peripheral blood, taken from a patient treated with radiotherapy plus ipilimumab. The CDR3 coding sequence is TGCGCCAGCAGCCAAGATCTAGCGGGCTCCTACGAGCAGTACTTC. This sequence encodes CASSQDLAGSYEQYF.